The 6 T cell receptor beta chains presented below share a single source sample, sequenced in a study of blood T cell repertoires in COVID-19. The assay was immunoSEQ multiplex PCR, and TCRdb's table has in-frame clones only and misses some. The sample yields over 60,000 clones, about 81% seen once. Sequenced input: peripheral blood. The origin of the receptors is a human donor in a cohort sampled during active COVID-19.

This rearrangement joins TRBV6-5 to TRBJ2-7, with D tentatively TRBD1 (5 bases). The CDR3 is 15 amino acids. Germline assignment: CDR1 MNHEY and CDR2 SVGAGI. V was shortened by 0 bases and J by 4 bases, with 13 bases between the two germline ends. In DNA form, the CDR3 reads TGTGCCAGCAGTTACTCCGAAGGGGCTATTTACGAGCAGTACTTC. Translated: CASSYSEGAIYEQYF.

The chain links TRBV6-4 to TRBJ2-3; TRBD2 agrees at 12 bases. The CDR3 totals 15 residues. The V segment lost 6 bases and the J segment 1 base; nucleotides outside the gene matches: 2. Per germline, CDR1 MRHNA and CDR2 SNTAGT. For the CDR3, the DNA is TGTGCCAGCAGCCGACTAGCGGGGGGCACAGATACGCAGTATTTT. Translated, it gives CASSRLAGGTDTQYF.

V and J are TRBV19 and TRBJ2-7; D is uncertain. The CDR3 length is 13 residues. Germline values: CDR1 LNHDA, CDR2 SQIVND (reference sequence). V was shortened by 1 base and J by 1 base, with 5 bases between the two germline ends. The CDR3 bases are TGTGCCAGTAGTATAGGCAGTTCCTACGAGCAGTACTTC. This codes for CASSIGSSYEQYF.

This clone is a singleton in its sample. V usage is TRBV2 and J usage is TRBJ2-3, with D tentatively TRBD1 (6 bases). Trimming removed 11 bases from V and 2 bases from J, with 14 bases in between. There are 13 residues in the CDR3. Germline V gene data show CDR1 as SNHLY and CDR2 as FYNNEI. CDR3 loop: CAGTRDITDTQYF. CDR3 DNA: TGTGCCGGTACCCGGGACATCACAGATACGCAGTATTTT.

This rearrangement joins TRBV5-4 to TRBJ2-7; 7 bases are a match to TRBD1. V dropped 2 bases and J dropped 3; count of bases not matched to a gene: 8. The germline CDR1 and CDR2 sequences are SGHNT and YYREEE (reference sequence). The CDR3 runs 15 residues. As DNA, the CDR3 is TGTGCCAGCAGCTTTACCGGACAGGCGGTCTACGAGCAGTACTTC. Its translation: CASSFTGQAVYEQYF.

This chain connects TRBV18 to TRBJ1-4, with a weak D call TRBD1 (5 bases). The V end was cut by 3 bases, the J end by 9 bases, with 14 bases between. The CDR3 covers 14 residues. Germline V gene sequence: CDR1 KGHSH, CDR2 LQKENI. The CDR3 nucleotides are TGTGCCAGCTCACCCGGCAGGGAGGGGAAAAAACTGTTTTTT. Translation: CASSPGREGKKLFF.